Listed below are T cell receptor beta chains from one sample, sequenced in a study of control samples from healthy donors and cancer patients. Clones were sequenced by immunoSEQ multiplex PCR, and TCRdb holds only the in-frame ones, with some missing. This table has some 76,000 clones, roughly nine tenths appearing once. Source material: PBMCs. The receptor source for this set is a woman between 45 and 60 years old with colorectal cancer. Both conserved end residues are part of each CDR3. D genes are given only for firm matches. Clone size is given for some rows only: seen once, a few or many times, or a class if the clone is expanded.

>TRBV5-1|TRBJ2-2|15|-|-
TGCGCCAGCAGCTCCAGCACTACGAACACCGGGGAGCTGTTTTTT
CASSSSTTNTGELFF
>TRBV6-2/TRBV6-3|TRBJ1-1|14|-|-
TGTGCCAGCAGTTACAGACCGGATTACACTGAAGCTTTCTTT
CASSYRPDYTEAFF
>TRBV5-1|TRBJ2-3|16|-|-
TGCGCCAGCAGCCCGAGTCGGACAGATAGCACAGATACGCAGTATTTT
CASSPSRTDSTDTQYF
>TRBV6-2/TRBV6-3|TRBJ2-3|15|TRBD1|-
TGTGCCAGCAGTTTCGGACAGGGATGGACAGATACGCAGTATTTT
CASSFGQGWTDTQYF
>TRBV4-1|TRBJ1-1|15|TRBD1|-
TGCGCCAGCAGCCAGGGACAGGGGCCGAACACTGAAGCTTTCTTT
CASSQGQGPNTEAFF
>TRBV7-2|TRBJ2-6|15|-|-
TGTGCCAGCAGCTTAGGGCCCTCTGGGGCCAACGTCCTGACTTTC
CASSLGPSGANVLTF
>TRBV6-5|TRBJ2-5|16|-|-
TGTGCCAGCAGTTACTCGAATCGAGGGTTTCAAGAGACCCAGTACTTC
CASSYSNRGFQETQYF
>TRBV14|TRBJ2-1|14|-|once
TGTGCCAGCAGCCAAGACTTAGTGGTGAATGAGCAGTTCTTC
CASSQDLVVNEQFF
>TRBV28|TRBJ1-2|15|-|-
TGTGCCAGCAGTTTAGGGGGGGCTTTAAACTATGGCTACACCTTC
CASSLGGALNYGYTF
>TRBV19|TRBJ1-1|14|TRBD1|-
TGTGCCAGCGGACAGGGGGTGTTGAACACTGAAGCTTTCTTT
CASGQGVLNTEAFF
>TRBV29-1|TRBJ1-2|13|-|-
TGCAGCGTTGACGGGGAGTATGGCTATGGCTACACCTTC
CSVDGEYGYGYTF
>TRBV5-1|TRBJ2-5|13|-|-
TGCGCCAGCGACGGGGGGCGCGGGGAGACCCAGTACTTC
CASDGGRGETQYF
>TRBV19|TRBJ1-1|15|-|-
TGTGCCAGTAGTATAGCGGCGGGCTTGAACACTGAAGCTTTCTTT
CASSIAAGLNTEAFF
>TRBV28|TRBJ2-1|16|TRBD2|-
TGTGCCAGCAGTACACCCGGGACTAGCGGGGTTGATGAGCAGTTCTTC
CASSTPGTSGVDEQFF
>TRBV5-1|TRBJ2-3|15|TRBD2|-
TGCGCCAGCAGCGTAGCGGGGGGGCAAGTAGATACGCAGTATTTT
CASSVAGGQVDTQYF
>TRBV19|TRBJ1-2|15|-|-
TGTGCCAGTGTTCGCGGGGGACTGACGGTCGGTGGCTACACCTTC
CASVRGGLTVGGYTF
>TRBV18|TRBJ1-1|13|-|-
TGTGCCAGCTCCTCAGGGGAGAACACTGAAGCTTTCTTT
CASSSGENTEAFF
>TRBV7-2|TRBJ2-2|15|TRBD1|-
TGTGCCAGCAGCTTACAGGGGGTGAACACCGGGGAGCTGTTTTTT
CASSLQGVNTGELFF
>TRBV5-1|TRBJ1-2|16|-|-
TGCGCCAGCAGCTTGGGGGCTCCGGGACAAGCCTATGGCTACACCTTC
CASSLGAPGQAYGYTF
>TRBV9|TRBJ1-6|15|-|-
TGTGCCAGCAGCTCCCGGGGCAGTTATAATTCACCCCTCCACTTT
CASSSRGSYNSPLHF
>TRBV3-1/TRBV3-2|TRBJ1-3|14|-|-
TGTGCCAGCAGCCACCAATGGTCTGGAAACACCATATATTTT
CASSHQWSGNTIYF
>TRBV7-2|TRBJ2-1|15|-|-
TGTGCCAGCACCCGGCAGGGAAACTCCTACAATGAGCAGTTCTTC
CASTRQGNSYNEQFF
>TRBV4-3|TRBJ1-4|16|TRBD1|-
TGCGCCAGCAGCCAAGATGAATGGACAGGCCGACAAAAACTGTTTTTT
CASSQDEWTGRQKLFF
>TRBV10-1|TRBJ1-2|13|TRBD1|few
TGCGCCAGCAGTGACTGGACAGGGAGTGGCTACACCTTC
CASSDWTGSGYTF
>TRBV2|TRBJ2-1|14|-|few
TGTGCCAGCAGTGAATGGACCTCTTACAATGAGCAGTTCTTC
CASSEWTSYNEQFF
>TRBV2|TRBJ1-4|15|-|-
TGTGCCAGCAGCCTGGACAGTGCAACTAATGAAAAACTGTTTTTT
CASSLDSATNEKLFF
>TRBV29-1|TRBJ2-5|15|TRBD2|-
TGCAGCGTTGATTCTAGCGGGGGGTACCAAGAGACCCAGTACTTC
CSVDSSGGYQETQYF
>TRBV5-1|TRBJ1-1|12|-|-
TGCGCCAGCAGCTTGAGTGGGGACGGAGCTTTCTTT
CASSLSGDGAFF
>TRBV6-1|TRBJ1-5|17|-|-
TGTGCCAGCAGTGAAAAGAGGTGGCCGGGTAGCAATCAGCCCCAGCATTTT
CASSEKRWPGSNQPQHF
>TRBV23-1|TRBJ1-1|17|TRBD1|-
TGCGCCAGCAGTCAATATGTCGCAGGGGGCGCAGACACTGAAGCTTTCTTT
CASSQYVAGGADTEAFF
>TRBV2|TRBJ2-2|15|-|-
TGTGCCAGCAAAAAACTAATTACGAACACCGGGGAGCTGTTTTTT
CASKKLITNTGELFF
>TRBV28|TRBJ1-3|15|-|-
TGTGCCAGCAGTCTACAGTTAATCTCTGGAAACACCATATATTTT
CASSLQLISGNTIYF
>TRBV13|TRBJ1-1|11|TRBD1|-
TGTGCCAGCAGCCCGGACAGGGCAGCTTTCTTT
CASSPDRAAFF
>TRBV7-2|TRBJ2-3|13|-|-
TGTGCCAGCAGCTTAGGGACCGGGGATACGCAGTATTTT
CASSLGTGDTQYF
>TRBV5-1|TRBJ2-5|15|-|-
TGCGCCAGCAGCTTGACAGCAGAGTACCAAGAGACCCAGTACTTC
CASSLTAEYQETQYF
>TRBV18|TRBJ2-3|13|-|-
TGTGCCAGCTCACTACCGGGGTCAGATACGCAGTATTTT
CASSLPGSDTQYF
>TRBV7-2|TRBJ2-5|15|TRBD1|-
TGTGCCAGCAGCTTAGCAGGGGGCAACAGTGAGACCCAGTACTTC
CASSLAGGNSETQYF
>TRBV28|TRBJ1-1|14|-|-
TGTGCCAGCTGCCCAGAGATTTCGAACACTGAAGCTTTCTTT
CASCPEISNTEAFF
>TRBV7-2|TRBJ2-5|14|TRBD2|-
TGTGCCAGCAGCGTTAGCGGGGGGGCGGAGACCCAGTACTTC
CASSVSGGAETQYF
>TRBV3-1/TRBV3-2|TRBJ1-6|15|TRBD1|-
TGTGCCAGCAGCCAAGGTACAGGGGAGGGCTCACCCCTCCACTTT
CASSQGTGEGSPLHF
>TRBV2|TRBJ2-3|13|-|-
TGTGCCAGCTCCGCCGACCTTGGGGATACGCAGTATTTT
CASSADLGDTQYF
>TRBV7-9|TRBJ1-3|15|-|-
TGTGCCAGCAGCTTCTGGGGTGCAGGGGGAAACACCATATATTTT
CASSFWGAGGNTIYF
>TRBV6-4|TRBJ2-3|14|-|-
TGTGCCAGCAGTGACAGGGGGGGGCCGGATACGCAGTATTTT
CASSDRGGPDTQYF
>TRBV24-1|TRBJ2-5|15|TRBD1|-
TGTGCCACCAGTTCTGCGACAGGGACCCAAGAGACCCAGTACTTC
CATSSATGTQETQYF
>TRBV5-1|TRBJ2-3|11|-|-
TGCGCCAGCAGCTTGGGAGACACGCAGTATTTT
CASSLGDTQYF